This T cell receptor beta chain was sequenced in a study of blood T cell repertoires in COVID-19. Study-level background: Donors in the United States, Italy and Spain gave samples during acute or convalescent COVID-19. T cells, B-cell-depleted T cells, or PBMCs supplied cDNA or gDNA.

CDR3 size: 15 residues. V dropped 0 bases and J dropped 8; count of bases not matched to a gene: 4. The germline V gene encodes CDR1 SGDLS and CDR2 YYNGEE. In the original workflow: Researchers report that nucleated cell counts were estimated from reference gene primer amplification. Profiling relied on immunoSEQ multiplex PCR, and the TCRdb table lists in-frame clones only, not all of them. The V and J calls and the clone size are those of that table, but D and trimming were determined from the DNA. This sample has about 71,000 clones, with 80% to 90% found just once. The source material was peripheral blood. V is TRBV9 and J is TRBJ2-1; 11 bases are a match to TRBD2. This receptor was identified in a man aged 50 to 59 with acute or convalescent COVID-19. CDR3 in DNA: TGTGCCAGCAGCGTAGTAGCGGGAGGGCTAGATGAGCAGTTCTTC. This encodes CASSVVAGGLDEQFF.